In this sample, the clone carrying this TCR beta chain turned up a few times. The data were obtained in a study of cytomegalovirus exposure and HLA in healthy donors. This CDR3 comprises 14 residues. Germline V gene lookup returns CDR1 SEHNR and CDR2 FQNEAQ (reference sequence). Trimming removed 5 bases from V and 8 bases from J, with 18 bases in between. The primer mix had 60 Vbeta and 13 Jbeta primers. Assay used: immunoSEQ multiplex PCR; TCRdb lists only in-frame clones, some missing. This repertoire shows 85,000 to 120,000 clones, approximately 79% found once; its top ten account for roughly 3.4%.

The TCR originated in a man aged 55-75 years in good health and CMV-seronegative. Material: PBMCs. The gene calls are TRBV7-9 and TRBJ1-1, with D unresolved. The CDR3 DNA follows: TGTGCCAGCAGCCCCCGAGGTGGTAGTGAAGAAGCTTTCTTT. Its protein product is CASSPRGGSEEAFF.